Listed below are T cell receptor beta chains from one sample, sequenced in a study of CD8+CD57+ T cells in acquired aplastic anemia. MiXCR was run by TCRdb on the reads, yielding one entry per CDR3 protein. The top ten clones hold 35% to 50% of a sample with roughly 250,000 distinct CDR3 sequences, 65% to 90% of them seen once. Input material: sorted CD4+, CD8+, or CD8+CD57+ T cells (not recorded which) from PBMCs. The source of these receptors is a human donor with aplastic anemia. The CDR3 runs from the conserved cysteine through the conserved F or W. A D gene is named only where the DNA matches it firmly.

v_call	j_call	d_call	cdr3_aa
TRBV2	TRBJ2-2	NA	CASSVETTGELFF
TRBV7-9	TRBJ1-1	NA	CASSSAGGGNTQSFF
TRBV7-2	TRBJ1-1	NA	CVSSLEGTADTQYFF
TRBV7-3	TRBJ1-1	NA	CASRRQPTAVEHSFF
TRBV9	TRBJ2-3	NA	CASSDGGTAYNSF
TRBV2	TRBJ2-1	NA	CASGGGGSDAQFF
TRBV7-9	TRBJ1-2	NA	CASSLAPREEGYTF
TRBV7-8	TRBJ1-6	NA	CASSADSASDTQSLHF
TRBV9	TRBJ2-3	NA	CASSVARGGQETYF
TRBV7-8	TRBJ2-3	TRBD2	CASSLAGGDDTHF
TRBV9	TRBJ2-5	NA	CAGRGARVTQYF
TRBV29-1	TRBJ2-7	TRBD1	CSVDRTGNLREQYF
TRBV7-2	TRBJ2-5	NA	CASSLSPSEVTQYF
TRBV7-8	TRBJ1-6	NA	CASSLEGASDKQYLHF
TRBV7-2	TRBJ2-3	NA	CASGETGTDNQYF
TRBV7-3	TRBJ2-3	NA	CASSSGGTRGKQQF
TRBV7-8	TRBJ1-5	NA	CASSVACSHETQHF
TRBV7-2	TRBJ2-1	TRBD2	CASSITGGPYTQYFF
TRBV12-3/TRBV12-4	TRBJ1-6	NA	CASSLARTGGVSPLHF
TRBV7-2	TRBJ1-2	NA	CASSLERDAVVYCYTF
TRBV7-6	TRBJ2-1	NA	CASSSYELRKAAPVFAYNEQFF
TRBV5-8	TRBJ2-5	NA	CASSPIAEQETQYF
TRBV7-3	TRBJ1-1	NA	CASSVLQDTEAFF
TRBV9	TRBJ2-3	NA	CASSVAGLNTKAYF
TRBV4-1	TRBJ1-6	NA	CASSQGLAGGYNSPLHF
TRBV24-1	TRBJ2-1	NA	CASSEGRGNGQDEQFF
TRBV7-8	TRBJ2-5	NA	CANGVAAYPDTQYF
TRBV25-1	TRBJ2-3	NA	CASSEYRFPDTQYF
TRBV7-3	TRBJ2-5	NA	CATCRRSDQETQYF
TRBV7-8	TRBJ2-5	NA	CASSSGGTSEETQYF
TRBV7-8	TRBJ2-1	NA	CASSSERIGERVEQFF
TRBV7-9	TRBJ1-2	TRBD1	CDSSWTGGADYGDTF
TRBV10-3	TRBJ1-2	TRBD1	CAISESNGTRRQGISGYTF
TRBV7-2	TRBJ2-7	NA	CASSLAEYEQYF
TRBV7-3	TRBJ2-3	NA	CASARGANAVEHF
TRBV7-3	TRBJ2-5	NA	CASSADAETQYF
TRBV25-1	TRBJ1-1	NA	CASTKTGVFGVTEAFF
TRBV12-3/TRBV12-4	TRBJ2-1	TRBD1	CASNTPGQGGGNGQDEQFF
TRBV5-6	TRBJ2-1	TRBD2	CASSLQRSGGSDEQFF
TRBV29-1	TRBJ1-2	TRBD1	CSVDWTGHYGYTF
TRBV15	TRBJ1-5	NA	CATSRERQGYQPQHF
TRBV7-2	TRBJ1-6	NA	CASSLAGGPYTQYLHF
TRBV7-2	TRBJ2-3	NA	CASSAGGTEKQYF